These 8 T cell receptor beta chains were all obtained from the same sample, sequenced in a study of CD8 T cells in ankylosing spondylitis. The study, taken as a whole, reports: Ankylosing spondylitis blood appeared to carry a characteristic TCR beta motif of roughly eight highly homologous variants.

Antigens for these TCRs are unknown. TCRdb ran MiXCR on the 5' RACE reads and lists one entry per CDR3 protein. The sample contains some 700,000 distinct CDR3 sequences, roughly 19% of which appear only once. Specimen: blood, either unsorted or a sorted T cell fraction (not recorded which). The receptors shown here come from a male donor with ankylosing spondylitis.

This clonotype was recorded many times. This CDR3 is CASSSGPGDMNTEAFF. CDR3 DNA: TGTGCCAGCAGCTCGGGGCCAGGGGACATGAACACTGAAGCTTTCTTT. The V call is TRBV7-6, the J call TRBJ1-1; perhaps TRBD1 as D (6 bases). This CDR3 region has 16 residues. Deletions cut 4 bases from V and 0 bases from J, with 15 bases between. Germline CDR1 SGHVS, CDR2 FNYEAQ.

The table lists this clonotype with a few counts. The CDR3: CASTPQGNYGYTF. The CDR3 nucleotides are TGTGCCAGCACCCCCCAGGGTAACTATGGCTACACCTTC. This rearrangement joins TRBV12-3 or TRBV12-4 to TRBJ1-2, with D perhaps TRBD1 (5 bases). V shed 7 bases and J shed 1 base, with 10 bases lying between them. The CDR3 contains 13 residues.

This clonotype was recorded a few times. The J gene is TRBJ2-1, the V gene TRBV11-2; D perhaps matches TRBD1 (5 bases). Trimming cost V 1 base and J 7 bases, with 17 bases left between them. The CDR3 runs to 16 residues. Per the germline V gene, CDR1 is SGHAT and CDR2 is FQNNGV. The chain's CDR3 is CASSLVVARGVNEQFF. The CDR3 DNA sequence: TGTGCCAGCAGCTTAGTGGTGGCTAGGGGTGTAAATGAGCAGTTCTTC. Based on the CDR3 plus reference TRBV11-2 and TRBJ2-1, the full variable domain is EAGVAQSPRYKIIEKRQSVAFWCNPISGHATLYWYQQILGQGPKLLIQFQNNGVVDDSQLPKDRFSAERLKGVDSTLKIQPAKLEDSAVYLCASSLVVARGVNEQFFGPGTRLTVL.

The chain links TRBV20-1 to TRBJ2-7; TRBD1 is a possible D gene (6 bases). CDR1 is DFQATT and CDR2 is SNEGSKA in the germline V gene (reference sequence). The V gene lost 2 bases and the J gene lost 2 bases, with 10 bases spanning the gap. The CDR3 runs to 13 residues. The CDR3 nucleotides read TGCAGTGCTAGACAGGGGAATCCCTACGAGCAGTACTTC. Amino acids: CSARQGNPYEQYF.

The chain links TRBV5-1 to TRBJ2-3; 11 positions agree with TRBD2. Trimming removed 4 bases from V and 1 base from J; junction bases left unmatched: 11. Germline V lookup: CDR1 SGHRS, CDR2 YFSETQ. The CDR3 is 18 amino acids. The CDR3 is CASSTGVAGGHRTDTQYF. CDR3 bases: TGCGCCAGCAGCACCGGAGTAGCGGGGGGGCATCGCACAGATACGCAGTATTTT.

J is TRBJ2-3 and V is TRBV25-1; unclear D gene. CDR3 length: 14 amino acids. CDR1 and CDR2 (germline): MGHDK, SYGVNS. The V end was cut by 2 bases, the J end by 0 bases, with 6 bases between. CDR3: CASSEGYSTDTQYF. The CDR3 DNA reads TGTGCCAGCAGTGAAGGGTACAGCACAGATACGCAGTATTTT.

In its sample, this clonotype was seen a few times. The V gene is TRBV6-2 or TRBV6-3, the J gene TRBJ2-2; D is unresolved. Trimming took 7 bases from V and 5 from J, leaving 8 bases between them. From germline, CDR1 is MNHEY and CDR2 SVGEGT. The CDR3 extends over 12 amino acids. CDR3 amino acids: CASKRSTGELFF. The CDR3 region has the DNA TGTGCCAGCAAGCGATCGACCGGGGAGCTGTTTTTT.

This clonotype was counted only a few times. The chain combines TRBV4-3 with TRBJ1-5, with D possibly matching TRBD1 (6 bases). The germline gives CDR1 LGHNA, CDR2 YSLEER. The V end was cut by 0 bases, the J end by 5 bases, with 14 bases between. This CDR3 has 16 amino acids. The CDR3 is CASSQDRGAHYQPQHF. In DNA form, the CDR3 reads TGCGCCAGCAGCCAAGATAGGGGGGCTCATTATCAGCCCCAGCATTTT.